A selection of T cell receptor beta chains follows, all from one sample in a study of regulatory T cells in long-lasting Graves disease. One entry per CDR3 protein, called by TCRdb with MiXCR from the multiplex PCR reads. Of 350,000 to 550,000 distinct CDR3 sequences detected, 14% appear once; the ten largest clones hold approximately 17%. This sample also belongs to another study, concerning T cells in Graves' hyperthyroidism and ophthalmopathy.

The sequencing used peripheral blood mononuclear cells (PBMCs), collected at new diagnosis, from a patient treated with antithyroid drugs. The source of these receptors is a woman aged 50 to 65 with Graves disease. Each CDR3 is given with its conserved first and last residue. The order of the fields is V gene, J gene, clone size, D gene, CDR3 DNA, CDR3 protein. The D gene is left open where the match is weak. Clone size, where shown, is once, few, many, or a class for clones that have expanded.

>TRBV28|TRBJ1-5|many|NA
TGTGCCAGCAGTTTTGTCTCCTTGCGTCAGCCCCAGCATTTT
CASSFVSLRQPQHF
>TRBV28|TRBJ2-7|many|TRBD1
TGTGCCAGCAGACCGACCGGGACAGGCGACTACGAGCAGTACTTC
CASRPTGTGDYEQYF
>TRBV7-2|TRBJ2-7|NA|TRBD2
TGTGCCAGCAGCTTAGGCGGGGGGCTTCTTTACGAGCAGTACTTC
CASSLGGGLLYEQYF
>TRBV20-1|TRBJ1-1|many|NA
TGCAGTGCACCACCCCGGGTGAAAGGGCTGAACACTGAAGCTTTCTTT
CSAPPRVKGLNTEAFF
>TRBV20-1|TRBJ2-5|few|NA
TGCAGTGCTTTGGGGGGAGAGACCCAGTACTTC
CSALGGETQYF
>TRBV20-1|TRBJ2-7|many|NA
TGCAGTGCTACCCGGCTGACTTTAAAAAACTACGAGCAGTACTTC
CSATRLTLKNYEQYF
>TRBV6-1|TRBJ1-1|many|TRBD1
TGTGCCAGCACCTACCGGGACAGCAATACTGAAGCTTTCTTT
CASTYRDSNTEAFF
>TRBV6-1|TRBJ2-5|few|TRBD2
TGTGCCAGCCATTTAGCGGGAGGGCCAGAGACCCAGTACTTC
CASHLAGGPETQYF
>TRBV7-9|TRBJ1-2|NA|TRBD1
TGTGCCAGCAGCTACCAGGGGGATCACGGCTACACCTTC
CASSYQGDHGYTF
>TRBV28|TRBJ1-2|many|TRBD1
TGTGCCATCCAATCCCTCGGCGGACAGGGACAAAGTTACGGCTATGGCTACACCTTC
CAIQSLGGQGQSYGYGYTF
>TRBV28|TRBJ2-7|many|TRBD1
TGTGCCAGCAGTTTGACTCCGGACAGGGCAGGCGAGCAGTACTTC
CASSLTPDRAGEQYF
>TRBV5-1|TRBJ2-2|few|NA
TGCGCCAGCACGCCTAGGGATATAAACACCGGGGAGCTGTTTTTT
CASTPRDINTGELFF
>TRBV28|TRBJ2-2|NA|NA
TGTGCCAGCTCACCACCAGGGGCTACCGCCGGGGAGCTGTTTTTT
CASSPPGATAGELFF
>TRBV27|TRBJ2-3|NA|TRBD1
TGTGCCAGCAGTTTCCGCTTCTCCCGGGACAGGGGGCGCAAAGATACGCAGTATTTT
CASSFRFSRDRGRKDTQYF
>TRBV6-1|TRBJ1-4|NA|NA
TGTGCCAGCAGTCCCCTTGCAACTAATGAAAAACTGTTTTTT
CASSPLATNEKLFF
>TRBV4-1|TRBJ1-4|many|TRBD1
TGTGCCAGCAGCCAACGACCCGGGACAGGAGACGAAAAACTGTTTTTT
CASSQRPGTGDEKLFF
>TRBV24-1|TRBJ1-2|many|NA
TGTGCCACCAGTGATAGGAGGGGAAAAAACTATGGCTACACCTTC
CATSDRRGKNYGYTF
>TRBV5-1|TRBJ2-1|NA|NA
TGCGCCAGCAGCTTCTCAGCGCCCGACATTGAGCAGTTCTTC
CASSFSAPDIEQFF
>TRBV28|TRBJ2-5|many|NA
TGTGCCACCCGTGGACTAGAGACCCAGTACTTC
CATRGLETQYF
>TRBV5-1|TRBJ1-3|NA|NA
TGCGCCAGCAGCTTGGGAGGGCCGTTTGGAAACACCATATATTTT
CASSLGGPFGNTIYF
>TRBV20-1|TRBJ2-1|many|TRBD2
TGCAGTGCAACATCCGGGACTAGCGGGCGGAATGAGCAGTTCTTC
CSATSGTSGRNEQFF
>TRBV5-1|TRBJ2-1|NA|NA
TGCGCCAGCAGCTCCCAGACTTGGAATGAGCAGTTCTTC
CASSSQTWNEQFF
>TRBV3-1|TRBJ2-7|many|NA
TGTGCCAGCAGCCCGCTGGCAGGGGATCCCTACGAGCAGTACTTC
CASSPLAGDPYEQYF
>TRBV12-3/TRBV12-4|TRBJ2-1|many|TRBD1
TGTGCCAGCAGCCGCACAGGGGGCACCTACAATGAGCAGTTCTTC
CASSRTGGTYNEQFF
>TRBV12-3/TRBV12-4|TRBJ1-5|NA|NA
TGTGCCAGCAGTTTCCGAAGAGACCAGCCCCAGCATTTT
CASSFRRDQPQHF
>TRBV7-2|TRBJ1-3|many|TRBD1
TGTGCCAGCAGCCTACAGGGGAGCTCTGGAAACACCATATATTTT
CASSLQGSSGNTIYF
>TRBV19|TRBJ1-5|NA|NA
TGTGCCAGTACCATTGACAGTATTGGGGAGCCCCAGCATTTT
CASTIDSIGEPQHF
>TRBV10-3|TRBJ2-1|many|NA
TGTGCCATCAGTGATGAGTGGGGGTACAATGAGCAGTTCTTC
CAISDEWGYNEQFF
>TRBV30|TRBJ1-5|few|NA
TGTGCCTGGAGTTCATCGGGAGGCCATCAGCCCCAGCATTTT
CAWSSSGGHQPQHF
>TRBV7-3|TRBJ2-1|many|TRBD1
TGTGCCAGCAGCGGACAGGGCCCATCCAATGAGCAGTTCTTC
CASSGQGPSNEQFF
>TRBV19|TRBJ2-1|few|NA
TGTGCCAGTAGGCCTGTCGAGGGGCGAGGCCATGAGCAGTTCTTC
CASRPVEGRGHEQFF
>TRBV5-6|TRBJ2-3|many|NA
TGTGCCAGCAGCTTGGTAACTCATGGGGGCACAGATACGCAGTATTTT
CASSLVTHGGTDTQYF
>TRBV2|TRBJ2-3|many|TRBD2
TGTGCCAGCAGTGAATTTGCGGGAGTGGCAGATACGCGGTATTTT
CASSEFAGVADTRYF
>TRBV5-1|TRBJ2-6|NA|NA
TGCGCCAGCAGCTGGGGAAACTCTGGGGCCAACGTCCTGACTTTC
CASSWGNSGANVLTF
>TRBV10-3|TRBJ1-3|NA|NA
TGTGCCATCAGTGATGGAGCCAGCCGAAACACCATATATTTT
CAISDGASRNTIYF
>TRBV12-3/TRBV12-4|TRBJ2-3|many|TRBD2
TGTGCCAGCTCACCACCGACTAGCGGACGCACAGATACGCAGTATTTT
CASSPPTSGRTDTQYF
>TRBV5-1|TRBJ2-7|many|NA
TGCGCCAGCAGCTTGGCCTCTCGGGGGGCGGGTATCTACGAGCAGTACTTC
CASSLASRGAGIYEQYF
>TRBV3-1|TRBJ2-2|few|TRBD1
TGTGCCAGCAGCCACGGGACAGGGACCACCGGGGAGCTGTTTTTT
CASSHGTGTTGELFF
>TRBV11-2|TRBJ2-2|many|TRBD2
TGTGCCAGCAGCTTAGTTTCGACTAGCGGGAGCACCGGGGAGCTGTTTTTT
CASSLVSTSGSTGELFF
>TRBV7-2|TRBJ2-1|many|NA
TGTGCCAGCAGCTTACCCAGCCACTTTGCGGGACAAGACAATGAGCAGTTCTTC
CASSLPSHFAGQDNEQFF
>TRBV12-3/TRBV12-4|TRBJ2-1|many|NA
TGTGCCAGTCTCCTAATTCACAATGAGCAGTTCTTC
CASLLIHNEQFF
>TRBV12-3/TRBV12-4|TRBJ1-6|many|NA
TGTGCCAGCAGTTCCCCCCTCGGGACGACGGGATCACCCCTCCACTTT
CASSSPLGTTGSPLHF
>TRBV7-9|TRBJ2-2|many|NA
TGTGCCAGCAGCTTACGTCCCGGGGGGCCGACGAACACCGGGGAGCTGTTTTTT
CASSLRPGGPTNTGELFF
>TRBV7-2|TRBJ1-4|many|TRBD1
TGTGCCAGCAGCCAAATTAACAGGGGGTTCCTGGACTTTAATGAAAAACTGTTTTTT
CASSQINRGFLDFNEKLFF
>TRBV30|TRBJ2-6|NA|NA
TGTGCCTGGAGTGTAATAAGGACTACCTCTGGGGCCAACGTCCTGACTTTC
CAWSVIRTTSGANVLTF
>TRBV20-1|TRBJ1-5|NA|NA
TGCAGTGCTAGACGGGACGGCTGGCCTCAGCCCCAGCATTTT
CSARRDGWPQPQHF
>TRBV20-1|TRBJ2-4|NA|NA
TGCAGTGCTAGAGATATCGGGGAGTCCAAAAACATTCAGTACTTC
CSARDIGESKNIQYF
>TRBV4-1|TRBJ1-5|NA|NA
TGCGCCAGCAGCCAACATAGGGGGGTGTTTGGGATCCAGCCCCAGCATTTT
CASSQHRGVFGIQPQHF
>TRBV20-1|TRBJ2-3|NA|NA
TGCAGTGCTAGACTAGTTGTAGATACGCAGTATTTT
CSARLVVDTQYF
>TRBV13|TRBJ1-5|many|NA
TGTGCCAGCAGCCTCGGTCGGGGGCCCCAGCATTTT
CASSLGRGPQHF
>TRBV7-9|TRBJ2-4|NA|NA
TGTGCCAGCAGCCCCGCGGAAAGGGTTCAGTACTTC
CASSPAERVQYF
>TRBV12-3/TRBV12-4|TRBJ2-1|many|TRBD1
TGTGCCAGCAGCCTAGGACAGGGGGCTAATGAGCAGTTCTTC
CASSLGQGANEQFF
>TRBV10-1|TRBJ1-1|many|TRBD1
TGCGCCAGCAGTGAGATGACAGGGGAAGCTTTCTTT
CASSEMTGEAFF